This TCR beta chain was documented in a study of regulatory and conventional T cells in RAG deficiency. Study-wide findings and caveats: Shorter CDR3s in all patient subsets; >85% Treg-Tconv overlap in Omenn. Treg unique TCR beta sequences were approximately 100-fold fewer in Omenn syndrome and CID/AS patients than controls.

Genomic DNA came from blood regulatory T cells gated CD4+ CD25-high CD127-low. CDR1 and CDR2 (germline): SEHNR, FQNEAQ (reference sequence). Trimming shortened V by 6 bases and J by 4 bases, and 8 bases separated the two germline ends. CDR3 length: 12 residues. Comments on this clone: As yet, its antigen is unknown.

Assay: immunoSEQ multiplex PCR; the TCRdb copy retains only in-frame clones and omits some. The data hold over 10,000 clones, with approximately 95% observed a single time. The same specimen was also included in a second study, on regulatory T cells. That work contributes: Amplification used 52 TRBV primers and 13 TRBJ primers.

The V call is TRBV7-9, the J call TRBJ2-3; D is undetermined. The sequenced sample consisted of CD127- CD25+ CD4+ Tregs sorted from blood. The TCR was taken from a human donor in good health. Written as DNA, the CDR3 is TGTGCCAGCAGTTCCCCCTCAGATACGCAGTATTTT. Translating gives CASSSPSDTQYF.